The 28 T cell receptor beta chains reported below all come from one sample, sequenced in a study of T cell responses to AZD1222 COVID-19 vaccine (dated by TCRdb to 2020 to 2022). The time point label on this specimen signifies: baseline before first vaccination. Receptors were amplified or captured by the immunoSEQ multiplex PCR assay. Here the immuneACCESS table is served through TCRdb, limited to in-frame sequences with V and J called. Missing clones are a known gap in these copies; in checked studies unresolved V genes cover under half, and the rest lacks a known reason. The sample table shows about 70,000 clones, and around 84% are seen once. 9.8% of the sample is held by the ten biggest clonotypes. Sequencing used peripheral blood, obtained on day 0 of AZD1222 vaccination. The receptors were sampled from an adult in good health.

The chain has TRBV29-1 and TRBJ1-1; D remains ambiguous. CDR1 is SQVTM, CDR2 ANQGSEA, per germline. CDR3 size: 11 residues. V gave up 4 bases and J gave up 8 bases, with 11 bases separating them. For the CDR3, the DNA is TGCAGCGTTGTTCGGTCCGAGGAAGCTTTCTTT. Translation: CSVVRSEEAFF.

This chain links TRBV9 with TRBJ2-3, with TRBD2 as a possible D gene (5 bases). From germline, CDR1 is SGDLS and CDR2 YYNGEE. The V end was cut by 4 bases, the J end by 2 bases, with 14 bases between. This CDR3 has 15 residues. The CDR3 reads CASSPWTATTDTQYF. DNA of the CDR3: TGTGCCAGCAGCCCTTGGACTGCAACCACAGATACGCAGTATTTT.

This chain links TRBV10-3 with TRBJ1-2; the D gene is possibly TRBD1 (5 bases). Trimming left V 2 bases short and J 5 bases short, with 12 bases between. CDR1 is ENHRY, CDR2 SYGVKD, per germline. CDR3 size: 14 residues. As DNA, the CDR3 is TGTGCCATCAGTGAGGCGGGCCCAGGGTATGGCTACACCTTC. This encodes CAISEAGPGYGYTF.

The CDR3 here is CASSLDTEAFF. The CDR3 region has the DNA TGCGCCAGCAGCTTGGACACTGAAGCTTTCTTT. V usage is TRBV5-1 and J usage is TRBJ1-1; D is uncertain. This CDR3 contains 11 residues. Germline values: CDR1 SGHRS, CDR2 YFSETQ. Trimming cost V 0 bases and J 3 bases, with 0 bases left between them. The full variable domain, with the rest looked up from reference TRBV5-1 and TRBJ1-1, is KAGVTQTPRYLIKTRGQQVTLSCSPISGHRSVSWYQQTPGQGLQFLFEYFSETQRNKGNFPGRFSGRQFSNSRSEMNVSTLELGDSALYLCASSLDTEAFFGQGTRLTVV.

V and J are TRBV29-1 and TRBJ2-1; possible D gene TRBD2, 6 bases. Germline CDR1 SQVTM, CDR2 ANQGSEA. The V and J ends lost 4 bases and 6 bases respectively, with 13 bases between them. This CDR3 is built from 13 residues. The CDR3: CSVAGGASNEQFF. The CDR3 region has the DNA TGCAGCGTTGCTGGCGGGGCAAGCAATGAGCAGTTCTTC.

The rearrangement uses TRBV18 and TRBJ1-2; D gene unclear. Germline-derived CDR1 and CDR2 are KGHSH and LQKENI. CDR3 length: 13 residues. V lost 2 bases and J lost 0, with 4 bases in between. The CDR3 bases are TGTGCCAGCTCACCAGCCCCTAACTATGGCTACACCTTC. It translates to CASSPAPNYGYTF.

The chain combines TRBV19 with TRBJ2-1, with 9 nucleotides matching TRBD2. The V gene's germline CDR1 is LNHDA and CDR2 SQIVND (reference sequence). The CDR3 totals 15 residues. The ends lost 1 base at V and 7 bases at J; junction bases unmatched: 5. The CDR3 sequence is CASSIGGGARNEQFF. For the CDR3, the DNA is TGTGCCAGTAGTATAGGCGGGGGGGCTAGAAATGAGCAGTTCTTC.

J is TRBJ1-5 and V is TRBV25-1; D is perhaps TRBD1 (6 bases). Looked up from germline, CDR1 is MGHDK and CDR2 is SYGVNS. Trimming stripped 1 base from V and 4 bases from J, with 20 bases between. This CDR3 is built from 18 residues. In nucleotides, the CDR3 is TGTGCCAGCAGTGAATGCACCTCGAATGGGGGGCGTAATCAGCCCCAGCATTTT. This sequence encodes CASSECTSNGGRNQPQHF.

The rearrangement uses TRBV7-2 and TRBJ1-1; D ambiguous. This CDR3 is 13 amino acids long. Germline assignment: CDR1 SGHTA and CDR2 FQGNSA. Between the trimmed V and J ends, which lost 3 bases and 6 bases, there was a span of 11 bases. The CDR3 DNA is TGTGCCAGCAGCTTTGTAGGCTACTCTGAAGCTTTCTTT. It is translated as CASSFVGYSEAFF. The whole variable domain, remainder taken from reference TRBV7-2 and TRBJ1-1, is GAGVSQSPSNKVTEKGKDVELRCDPISGHTALYWYRQSLGQGLEFLIYFQGNSAPDKSGLPSDRFSAERTGGSVSTLTIQRTQQEDSAVYLCASSFVGYSEAFFGQGTRLTVV.

The J gene is TRBJ1-2, the V gene TRBV7-6; D not certain. Germline assignment: CDR1 SGHVS and CDR2 FNYEAQ. The V and J ends lost 1 base and 6 bases respectively, with 12 bases between them. The CDR3 sequence is 14 residues long. CDR3 protein: CASSLGGESHGYTF. CDR3 bases: TGTGCCAGCAGCTTAGGTGGGGAATCCCATGGCTACACCTTC.

The genes are TRBV13 and TRBJ2-5; perhaps TRBD2 as D (6 bases). V lost 5 bases to trimming and J lost 5 bases, with 18 bases between them. CDR1 and CDR2 (germline): PRHDT, FYEKMQ (reference sequence). The CDR3 contains 15 residues. CDR3 protein: CASSLGLTPEETQYF. The CDR3 DNA sequence: TGTGCCAGCAGCCTCGGACTAACTCCCGAGGAGACCCAGTACTTC.

This clone was seen more than once but under ten times. Different DNA sequences within this sample yield the same CDR3. This chain links TRBV19 with TRBJ1-5, with D possibly TRBD1 on 5 matching bases. The CDR3 has 13 amino acids. Between the trimmed V and J ends, which lost 2 bases and 5 bases, there was a span of 7 bases. Germline V CDR1 and CDR2: LNHDA, SQIVND (reference sequence). The CDR3 bases are TGTGCCAGTAGTATAACAGGATATCAGCCCCAGCATTTT. Its protein is CASSITGYQPQHF.

This chain connects TRBV5-1 to TRBJ2-1, with 10 bases matching TRBD2. Trimming removed 1 base from V and 5 bases from J; junction bases left unmatched: 3. The CDR3 has 15 amino acids. Per germline, CDR1 SGHRS and CDR2 YFSETQ. DNA of the CDR3: TGCGCCAGCAGCTTGTACCTAGCGGGGGACAATGAGCAGTTCTTC. This encodes CASSLYLAGDNEQFF.

This clone was counted only a few times. The rearrangement uses TRBV2 and TRBJ2-3; D may be TRBD1 (6 bases). The CDR3 sequence is 16 residues long. Germline CDR1 reads SNHLY; CDR2 reads FYNNEI. Trimming shortened V by 7 bases and J by 5 bases, and 22 bases separated the two germline ends. The CDR3 bases are TGTGCCAGCACGCGGACAACGACAGGTATGGGAGATACGCAGTATTTT. It is translated as CASTRTTTGMGDTQYF.

This chain connects TRBV12-3 or TRBV12-4 to TRBJ2-1; D is unclear. There are 13 residues in the CDR3. The ends were cut back, 3 bases at V and 9 bases at J, with 12 bases in the middle. DNA for the CDR3: TGTGCCAGCAGTTTGAATCGGTGGGGTGAGCAGTTCTTC. Its protein product is CASSLNRWGEQFF.

CDR3 coding DNA: TGTGCCAGCAGTTTTCAGCCGCACTCCTACAATGAGCAGTTCTTC. It encodes CASSFQPHSYNEQFF. V and J are TRBV27 and TRBJ2-1; unclear D gene. This CDR3 has 15 amino acids. Germline V lookup: CDR1 MNHEY, CDR2 SMNVEV (reference sequence). Trimming took off 3 bases at V and 0 bases at J, with 9 bases between the two ends.

V gene TRBV30 combines with J gene TRBJ2-2; 9 nucleotides align to TRBD1. The CDR3 has 16 amino acids. Germline V gene data show CDR1 as GTSNPN and CDR2 as SVGIG (reference sequence). V dropped 8 bases and J dropped 7; count of bases not matched to a gene: 17. CDR3 sequence reads: CAHLRDRVWNGGELFF. CDR3 sequence (DNA): TGTGCCCACCTCCGGGACAGGGTTTGGAACGGCGGGGAGCTGTTTTTT.

The gene calls are TRBV4-1 and TRBJ1-2; D might be TRBD1 (5 bases). The CDR3 loop spans 16 amino acids. Between the trimmed V and J ends, which lost 8 bases and 0 bases, there was a span of 19 bases. Germline V gives CDR1 MGHRA, CDR2 YSYEKL. The CDR3: CASRRGADTTNYGYTF. The CDR3 DNA is TGCGCCAGCCGGCGAGGGGCGGACACAACTAACTATGGCTACACCTTC.

This chain links TRBV27 with TRBJ1-2; 7 bases align to TRBD1. The CDR3 spans 12 residues. J lost 7 bases, V lost 5 bases, and 4 bases had no gene match. Per germline, CDR1 MNHEY and CDR2 SMNVEV (reference sequence). CDR3 residues: CASSDRDSGYTF. The CDR3 DNA reads TGTGCCAGCAGTGACAGGGACAGTGGCTACACCTTC.

The rearrangement joins TRBV15 to TRBJ2-2; D is unresolved. V was pared by 5 bases and J by 5 bases, with 9 bases between. The CDR3 has 13 residues. The germline CDR1 and CDR2 sequences are LNHNV and YYDKDF (reference sequence). The CDR3 nucleotides read TGTGCCACCAGCCTCACCTTAACCGGGGAGCTGTTTTTT. Translation: CATSLTLTGELFF.

This clone was found once. This sequence joins TRBV4-3 and TRBJ1-3; 9 bases are a match to TRBD1. The V gene's germline CDR1 is LGHNA and CDR2 YSLEER. CDR3 length equals 14 residues. The junction had 3 bases not matched to a gene; V was cut back by 3 bases and J by 6 bases. In DNA, the CDR3 is TGCGCCAGCAGCCAGGGGACAGGGAAAAACACCATATATTTT. Translated: CASSQGTGKNTIYF.

This chain links TRBV12-5 with TRBJ2-7; 7 positions agree with TRBD1. Trimming at V came to 1 base and at J to 0 bases, leaving 9 bases not matched to a gene. The CDR3 loop spans 17 amino acids. Germline V CDR1 and CDR2: LGHNT, FRNRAP. CDR3: CASGLADRAHLSYEQYF. CDR3 nucleotides: TGTGCTAGTGGTTTGGCCGACAGGGCGCACCTCTCCTACGAGCAGTACTTC.

The chain couples TRBV5-4 to TRBJ1-2; D is unclear. The CDR3 length is 12 residues. The V gene's germline CDR1 is SGHNT and CDR2 YYREEE (reference sequence). V gave up 4 bases and J gave up 8 bases, with 12 bases separating them. CDR3 in amino acids: CASSPGRWGYTF. For the CDR3, the DNA is TGTGCCAGCAGCCCTGGCAGGTGGGGCTACACCTTC.

The chain joins TRBV6-5 to TRBJ1-4; weak D call: TRBD1 (5 bases). CDR1 MNHEY and CDR2 SVGAGI come from the germline V gene. The CDR3 runs 15 residues. Trimming stripped 5 bases from V and 4 bases from J, with 14 bases between. CDR3 DNA: TGTGCCAGCAGTCCGGAGGGACTTCTTAATGAAAAACTGTTTTTT. Translated, it gives CASSPEGLLNEKLFF.

The V and J genes are TRBV3-1 (or the pseudogene TRBV3-2) and TRBJ1-3; D gene ambiguous. The CDR3 runs to 15 residues. The V end lost 0 bases, the J end lost 0 bases, and 6 bases lay between the germline ends. In germline, CDR1 is LGHDT, CDR2 YNNKEL (reference sequence). The CDR3 DNA reads TGTGCCAGCAGCCAAGACACGCTCTCTGGAAACACCATATATTTT. Its protein is CASSQDTLSGNTIYF.

The J gene is TRBJ1-2, the V gene TRBV19; TRBD1 matches 7 bases. Germline-derived CDR1 and CDR2 are LNHDA and SQIVND (reference sequence). V was pared by 3 bases and J by 7 bases, with 5 bases of the junction left unmatched. CDR3 length: 13 residues. CDR3 sequence (DNA): TGTGCCAGTAGTATGGGGACAGTCTCTGGCTACACCTTC. Protein: CASSMGTVSGYTF.

The chain couples TRBV7-8 to TRBJ1-2; D is unclear. From germline, CDR1 is SGHVS and CDR2 FQNEAQ. The V and J ends lost 5 bases and 0 bases respectively, with 10 bases between them. CDR3 length: 14 residues. The CDR3 coding sequence is TGTGCCAGCAGCAACTTCGGGACTAACTATGGCTACACCTTC. Residues: CASSNFGTNYGYTF.

The V gene is TRBV10-3, the J gene TRBJ1-5; no firm D call. This CDR3 has 15 residues. CDR1 and CDR2 (germline): ENHRY, SYGVKD. The V end lost 3 bases, the J end lost 4 bases, and 13 bases lay between the germline ends. In nucleotides, the CDR3 is TGTGCCATCAGTGAACTCCCGTCGGGTAATCAGCCCCAGCATTTT. This codes for CAISELPSGNQPQHF.